These 5 T cell receptor beta chains were sequenced from one sample in a study of response to subunit inactivated influenza vaccine. TCRdb re-called the RT-PCR reads through MiXCR, storing one row per CDR3 protein. The sample includes almost 600,000 distinct CDR3 sequences, 14% of them seen just once. The sequencing used PBMCs from blood, collected 11 to 12 days after vaccination. These receptor sequences come from a man in his fifties who received an inactivated influenza vaccine.

This clonotype has a handful of counts. This chain connects TRBV6-2 or TRBV6-3 to TRBJ2-5; TRBD2 matches at 9 bases. Per germline, CDR1 MNHEY and CDR2 SVGEGT. The CDR3 has 16 residues. Trimming removed 4 bases from V and 2 bases from J; junction bases left unmatched: 8. The chain's CDR3 is CASSFRLAETQETQYF. CDR3 coding DNA: TGTGCCAGCAGTTTTCGACTAGCGGAAACTCAAGAGACCCAGTACTTC.

This clonotype was detected only a few times. This rearrangement joins TRBV27 to TRBJ2-7; 7 bases are shared with TRBD1. The V segment lost 0 bases and the J segment 3 bases; nucleotides outside the gene matches: 5. Germline loops: CDR1 MNHEY, CDR2 SMNVEV (reference sequence). The CDR3 has 15 residues. In DNA form, the CDR3 reads TGTGCCAGCAGTTTATCGGGGGACAGTCGCTACGAGCAGTACTTC. Protein product: CASSLSGDSRYEQYF.

The chain combines TRBV3-1 with TRBJ2-7, with no clear D. This CDR3 region has 11 residues. V lost 2 bases to trimming and J lost 7 bases, with 6 bases between them. Germline V lookup: CDR1 LGHDT, CDR2 YNNKEL (reference sequence). CDR3: CASSQLEEQYF. The DNA for the CDR3 is TGTGCCAGCAGCCAACTGGAGGAGCAGTACTTC.

This clonotype was picked up a small number of times. The V call is TRBV7-6, the J call TRBJ2-7; maybe TRBD2 (6 bases). The V and J ends lost 0 bases and 4 bases respectively, with 13 bases between them. Looked up from germline, CDR1 is SGHVS and CDR2 is FNYEAQ. The CDR3 consists of 15 residues. The chain's CDR3 is CASSLAGGEGYEQYF. Here the CDR3 DNA reads TGTGCCAGCAGCTTAGCTGGCGGGGAAGGGTACGAGCAGTACTTC.

This clonotype has ten or more counts. This chain uses TRBV12-3 or TRBV12-4 with TRBJ2-3; no firm D call. CDR3 length equals 15 residues. V lost 5 bases to trimming and J lost 3 bases, with 15 bases between them. The DNA of the CDR3 is TGTGCCAGCAGTCAAACGTCCCCTCCGACAGATACGCAGTATTTT. Translating gives CASSQTSPPTDTQYF.